The text below deals with one T cell receptor beta chain. This entry is derived from a study of Graves' ophthalmopathy and Graves' hyperthyroidism. Study-wide background: Hyperthyroidism was considered stable when no ophthalmopathy appeared within 18 months of follow-up.

From RNA, the CDR3 regions of TCR beta chains were amplified and sequenced. The workflow started with a first-round RT-PCR run with HTBI primers and then moved on to a second-round multiplex PCR. From the multiplex PCR reads, TCRdb called clonotypes with MiXCR, one entry per CDR3 protein. The data contain about 600,000 distinct CDR3 sequences, under 45% of them singletons. The sequence was collected from an adult man with Graves' hyperthyroidism. Sequencing was carried out using peripheral blood or thyroid tissue (not recorded which).

The CDR3 region is CATRLAATYNEQFF. The CDR3, as DNA: TGTGCCACGAGACTAGCGGCGACCTACAATGAGCAGTTCTTC. The chain links TRBV10-3 to TRBJ2-1, with TRBD2 matching 9 bases. The CDR3 runs to 14 residues. Germline assignment: CDR1 ENHRY and CDR2 SYGVKD. The V segment lost 10 bases and the J segment 2 bases; nucleotides outside the gene matches: 6.